A single T cell receptor beta chain is shown here with its context. What it binds is not known. Alongside a J-beta primer mix, a sample-barcoded 5' primer served in a second PCR lasting roughly 7 to 12 cycles. Any given sample supplied a minimum of 3 million CDR3-containing paired-end reads. TCRdb re-called the 5' RACE reads with MiXCR, one entry per CDR3 protein. Of some 800,000 distinct CDR3 sequences in the sample, around two fifths are singletons; the top ten hold approximately 20%. The data belong to a study of blood T cells in healthy people across ages. Study-wide findings and caveats: Among T cells, TCR beta diversity per million cells dropped roughly linearly as age rose.

This CDR3 region has 15 residues. Germline assignment: CDR1 SGHTA and CDR2 FQGNSA. V was pared by 4 bases and J by 3 bases, with 12 bases between. The sample was blood. V usage is TRBV7-2 and J usage is TRBJ2-2, with unresolved D. This clonotype was sampled from a man between 60 and 70 years old in good health. The CDR3 coding sequence is TGTGCCAGCAGCTCCCGGGCCGTTTACACCGGGGAGCTGTTTTTT. This codes for CASSSRAVYTGELFF.